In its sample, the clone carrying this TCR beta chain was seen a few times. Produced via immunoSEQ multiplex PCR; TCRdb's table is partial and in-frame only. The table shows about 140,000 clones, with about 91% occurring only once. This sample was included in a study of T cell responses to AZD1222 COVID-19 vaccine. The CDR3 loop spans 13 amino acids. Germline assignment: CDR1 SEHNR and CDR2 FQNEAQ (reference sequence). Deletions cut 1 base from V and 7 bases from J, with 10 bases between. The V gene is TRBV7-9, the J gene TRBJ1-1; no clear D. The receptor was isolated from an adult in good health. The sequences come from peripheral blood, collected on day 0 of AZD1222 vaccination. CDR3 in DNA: TGTGCCAGCAGCTTAGAGGCAGAAAGTGAAGCTTTCTTT. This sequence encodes CASSLEAESEAFF.